Listed here are 18 T cell receptor beta chains from one sample, sequenced in a study of radiotherapy plus CTLA-4 blockade in lung cancer listed by TCRdb under 2018. The library was produced with the immunoSEQ multiplex PCR assay. Imported from immuneACCESS, the table was reduced by TCRdb to in-frame sequences with V and J called. These copies leave out some clones; in studies compared against another copy, an unresolved V gene accounts for under half, and the cause of the remainder is not known. This sample has 85,000 to 100,000 clones in its table, and about three quarters of those were observed once. The top ten hold 11% to 15% of the sample. This material consisted of peripheral blood, taken from a patient treated with radiotherapy plus ipilimumab. The receptors originated from a human donor with non-small cell lung cancer that progressed on radiotherapy plus ipilimumab.

This clone appeared a few times. The V gene is TRBV10-3, the J gene TRBJ1-3; the D is unclear. V dropped 2 bases and J dropped 2 bases, with 10 bases sitting between them. This CDR3 is built from 15 residues. CDR1 and CDR2 from the germline V gene are ENHRY and SYGVKD. The CDR3 spells CAISEENSAGNTIYF. CDR3 coding DNA: TGTGCCATCAGTGAGGAAAACAGCGCTGGAAACACCATATATTTT.

This rearrangement joins TRBV11-2 to TRBJ2-7, with 12 positions matching TRBD2. The CDR3 has 15 amino acids. The V and J ends lost 3 bases and 5 bases, in that order; junction bases with no gene match: 5. Germline lookup yields CDR1 SGHAT and CDR2 FQNNGV. The CDR3 DNA sequence: TGTGCCAGCAGCTTGTGGCTAGCGGGAGGGAACGAGCAGTACTTC. This codes for CASSLWLAGGNEQYF.

This sequence joins TRBV27 and TRBJ2-7; the D gene could be TRBD1 or TRBD2 (9 bases each). The CDR3 totals 16 residues. Trimming removed 4 bases at V and 2 bases at J, with 18 bases between. CDR1 and CDR2 (germline): MNHEY, SMNVEV (reference sequence). CDR3: CASSSLAGQGTYEQYF. DNA for the CDR3: TGTGCCAGCAGTTCTCTAGCGGGACAGGGAACCTACGAGCAGTACTTC.

V is TRBV19 and J is TRBJ1-2; 9 bases map to TRBD1. The germline CDR1 and CDR2 sequences are LNHDA and SQIVND (reference sequence). The CDR3 runs to 14 residues. J was trimmed by 4 bases and V by 5 bases; bases with no gene match: 5. The chain's CDR3 is CASSPGQGGYGYTF. As DNA, the CDR3 is TGTGCCAGTAGTCCGGGACAGGGCGGCTATGGCTACACCTTC.

This clone has only one observation. The chain joins TRBV5-6 to TRBJ2-7; TRBD2 is a possible D gene (5 bases). Trimming removed 0 bases from V and 5 bases from J, with 6 bases in between. The CDR3 is 12 amino acids. CDR1 is SGHDT and CDR2 is YYEEEE in the germline V gene. CDR3 DNA sequence: TGTGCCAGCAGCTTGGCGGGGAACGAGCAGTACTTC. It translates to CASSLAGNEQYF. Variable domain in full (rest from reference TRBV5-6 and TRBJ2-7): DAGVTQSPTHLIKTRGQQVTLRCSPKSGHDTVSWYQQALGQGPQFIFQYYEEEERQRGNFPDRFSGHQFPNYSSELNVNALLLGDSALYLCASSLAGNEQYFGPGTRLTVT.

The chain joins TRBV2 to TRBJ2-5; the match to TRBD1 covers 7 bases. J gave up 5 bases and V 4 bases, and 13 bases lay outside the gene matches. Germline CDR1 SNHLY, CDR2 FYNNEI. The CDR3 is 16 residues long. Written as DNA, the CDR3 is TGTGCCAGCAGTGTAGCAGGGGGTTCAGGGATGGAGACCCAGTACTTC. Translated: CASSVAGGSGMETQYF.

This clone was seen more than once but under ten times. The chain carries TRBV2 and TRBJ2-1, with 11 positions matching TRBD2. The V gene end was trimmed by 6 bases and the J gene end by 0 bases; junction bases not matched to a gene: 16. The germline gives CDR1 SNHLY, CDR2 FYNNEI. The CDR3 is 20 amino acids. The CDR3 DNA sequence: TGTGCCAGCAGGAGGGCAAATAGCGGGGGGGCGGGGCTCTCCTACAATGAGCAGTTCTTC. Translating it yields CASRRANSGGAGLSYNEQFF.

The chain carries TRBV6-1 and TRBJ2-7, with D possibly being TRBD2 (6 bases). CDR3 length: 16 residues. The V end lost 3 bases, the J end lost 0 bases, and 15 bases lay between the germline ends. CDR1 is MNHNS and CDR2 is SASEGT in the germline V gene. CDR3 sequence reads: CASSDWDSRSSYEQYF. DNA for the CDR3: TGTGCCAGCAGTGACTGGGACTCCAGGAGCTCCTACGAGCAGTACTTC.

The V and J genes are TRBV10-2 and TRBJ2-7; TRBD2 is a possible D gene (5 bases). CDR1 is WSHSY, CDR2 SAAADI, per germline. V shed 7 bases and J shed 5 bases, with 9 bases lying between them. The CDR3 length is 11 residues. The chain's CDR3 is CASTLGHEQYF. CDR3 coding DNA: TGCGCCAGCACACTAGGACACGAGCAGTACTTC.

J is TRBJ2-7 and V is TRBV6-6, with D possibly matching TRBD2 (6 bases). This CDR3 has 13 residues. Germline CDR1 reads MNHNY; CDR2 reads SVGAGI (reference sequence). Trimming shortened V by 6 bases and J by 0 bases, and 9 bases separated the two germline ends. The CDR3 reads CASRAGSSYEQYF. The CDR3 nucleotides read TGTGCCAGCAGGGCCGGGAGCTCCTACGAGCAGTACTTC.

The chain has TRBV7-6 and TRBJ1-1, with 11 nucleotides matching TRBD1. Trimming took 0 bases from V and 4 from J; bases not matched to a gene: 1. Germline V gives CDR1 SGHVS, CDR2 FNYEAQ. This CDR3 has 15 residues. CDR3 bases: TGTGCCAGCAGCTTAGCCGGGACAGGGGGCACTGAAGCTTTCTTT. Translating it yields CASSLAGTGGTEAFF.

This chain uses TRBV6-5 with TRBJ2-2; D not resolved. Germline V gives CDR1 MNHEY, CDR2 SVGAGI. The CDR3 totals 16 residues. Trimming took off 2 bases at V and 2 bases at J, with 12 bases between the two ends. Here the CDR3 DNA reads TGTGCCAGCAGTTACGTCATACAGAGTAACACCGGGGAGCTGTTTTTT. Protein: CASSYVIQSNTGELFF.

The CDR3 sequence: CAWILETGDTEAFF. CDR3 in DNA: TGTGCCTGGATTTTAGAGACAGGGGACACTGAAGCTTTCTTT. This chain links TRBV30 with TRBJ1-1; 8 nucleotides line up with TRBD1. Looked up from germline, CDR1 is GTSNPN and CDR2 is SVGIG (reference sequence). The V gene end was trimmed by 4 bases and the J gene end by 3 bases; junction bases not matched to a gene: 7. The CDR3 is 14 amino acids.

The chain is built from TRBV29-1 and TRBJ2-1; 10 nucleotides match TRBD2. Germline CDR1 SQVTM, CDR2 ANQGSEA. Unmatched junction bases numbered 9, after V lost 1 base and J lost 6 bases. The CDR3 is 16 residues long. CDR3 region: CSVEVPSGSLGNEQFF. DNA for the CDR3: TGCAGCGTTGAAGTGCCTAGCGGGAGTCTTGGCAATGAGCAGTTCTTC.

The rearrangement joins TRBV5-1 to TRBJ2-5; 9 bases agree with TRBD2. The ends lost 4 bases at V and 5 bases at J; junction bases unmatched: 6. The CDR3 contains 14 residues. CDR1 and CDR2 from the germline V gene are SGHRS and YFSETQ. Here the CDR3 DNA reads TGCGCCAGCAGCCTTAGCGGGAGCGGGGAGACCCAGTACTTC. This gives the protein CASSLSGSGETQYF.

CDR3 nucleotides: TGTGCCAGCAGCAAAGGACGGGACAGTCCCGAGGTGGATAATTCACCCCTCCACTTT. It codes for CASSKGRDSPEVDNSPLHF. This chain connects TRBV21-1 to TRBJ1-6; TRBD1, the D gene given by the table, was not confirmed from the DNA. TRBV21-1 is a recognized pseudogene. CDR3 size: 19 residues.

The J gene is TRBJ2-5, the V gene TRBV29-1; D unclear. V was cut by 7 bases and J by 5 bases, with 11 bases left in between. Germline assignment: CDR1 SQVTM and CDR2 ANQGSEA. The CDR3 totals 11 residues. CDR3 loop: CSAKVAETQYF. The CDR3 DNA sequence: TGCAGCGCCAAGGTGGCGGAGACCCAGTACTTC.

The table lists this clone with a few counts. The rearrangement links TRBV29-1 to TRBJ1-1, with D uncertain. The CDR3 sequence is 13 residues long. V gave up 4 bases and J gave up 0 bases, with 9 bases separating them. The V gene's germline CDR1 is SQVTM and CDR2 ANQGSEA. The CDR3 bases are TGCAGCGTTGGTCTCCTCATGAACACTGAAGCTTTCTTT. Its translation is CSVGLLMNTEAFF.